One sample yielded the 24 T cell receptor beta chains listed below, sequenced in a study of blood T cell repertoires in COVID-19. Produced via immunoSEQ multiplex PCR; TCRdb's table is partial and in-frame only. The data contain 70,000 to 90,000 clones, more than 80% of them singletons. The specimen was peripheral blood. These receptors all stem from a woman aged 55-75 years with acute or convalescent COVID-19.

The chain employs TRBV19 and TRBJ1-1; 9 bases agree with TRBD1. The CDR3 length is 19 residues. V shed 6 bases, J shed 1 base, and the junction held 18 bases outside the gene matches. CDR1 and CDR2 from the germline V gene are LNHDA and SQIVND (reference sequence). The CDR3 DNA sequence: TGTGCCAGTAGAGCCGGGACAGGGATAAGCTATAGGACGAACACTGAAGCTTTCTTT. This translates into CASRAGTGISYRTNTEAFF.

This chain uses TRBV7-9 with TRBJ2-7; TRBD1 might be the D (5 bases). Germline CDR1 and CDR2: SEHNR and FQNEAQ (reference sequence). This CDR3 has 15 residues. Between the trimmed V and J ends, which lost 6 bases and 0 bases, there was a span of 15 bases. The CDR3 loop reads CASRRSDGHSYEQYF. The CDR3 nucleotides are TGTGCCAGCAGAAGAAGCGACGGACACTCCTACGAGCAGTACTTC.

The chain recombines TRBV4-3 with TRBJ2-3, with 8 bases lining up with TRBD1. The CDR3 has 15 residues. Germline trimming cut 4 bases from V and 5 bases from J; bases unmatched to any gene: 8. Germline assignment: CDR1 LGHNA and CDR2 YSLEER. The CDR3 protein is CASSLRTGIGDTQYF. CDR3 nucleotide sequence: TGCGCCAGCAGCCTAAGGACAGGGATAGGAGATACGCAGTATTTT.

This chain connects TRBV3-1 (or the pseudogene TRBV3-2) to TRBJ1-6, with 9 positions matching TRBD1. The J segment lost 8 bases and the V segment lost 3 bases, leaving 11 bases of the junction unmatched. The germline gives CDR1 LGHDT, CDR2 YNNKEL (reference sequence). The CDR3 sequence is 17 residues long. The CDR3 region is CASSQETGGAFHSPLHF. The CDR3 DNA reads TGTGCCAGCAGCCAGGAAACAGGGGGCGCATTCCATTCACCCCTCCACTTT.

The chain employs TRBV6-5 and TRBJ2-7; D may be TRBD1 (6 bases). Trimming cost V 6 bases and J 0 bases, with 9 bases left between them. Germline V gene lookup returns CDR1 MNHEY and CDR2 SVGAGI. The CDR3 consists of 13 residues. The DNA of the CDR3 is TGTGCCAGCAGCGGGGACAACTCCTACGAGCAGTACTTC. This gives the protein CASSGDNSYEQYF.

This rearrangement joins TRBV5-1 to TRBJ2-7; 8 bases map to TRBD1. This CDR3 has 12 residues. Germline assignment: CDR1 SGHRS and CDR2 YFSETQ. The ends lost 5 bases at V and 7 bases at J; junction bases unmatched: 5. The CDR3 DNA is TGCGCCAGCAGACAGGGGGTGTATGAGCAGTACTTC. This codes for CASRQGVYEQYF.

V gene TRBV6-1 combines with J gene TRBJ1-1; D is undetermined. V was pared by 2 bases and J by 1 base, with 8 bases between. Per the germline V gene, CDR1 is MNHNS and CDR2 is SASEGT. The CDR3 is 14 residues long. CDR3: CASSEINRNTEAFF. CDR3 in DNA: TGTGCCAGCAGTGAAATAAATCGGAACACTGAAGCTTTCTTT.

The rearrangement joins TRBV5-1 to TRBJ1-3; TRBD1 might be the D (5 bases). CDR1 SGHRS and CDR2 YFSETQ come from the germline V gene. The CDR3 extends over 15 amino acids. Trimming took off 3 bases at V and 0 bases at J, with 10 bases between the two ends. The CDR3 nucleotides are TGCGCCAGCAGCTCTGGGGCCAACTCTGGAAACACCATATATTTT. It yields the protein CASSSGANSGNTIYF.

This CDR3 is CASSQGLTLFF. CDR3 DNA: TGTGCCAGCAGCCAAGGACTGACACTGTTTTTT. The chain recombines TRBV4-2 with TRBJ1-4; D gene uncertain. The germline V gene has CDR1 LGHNA and CDR2 YNFKEQ. The germline V and J ends were trimmed by 1 base and 13 bases, with 7 bases remaining between them. This CDR3 region has 11 residues.

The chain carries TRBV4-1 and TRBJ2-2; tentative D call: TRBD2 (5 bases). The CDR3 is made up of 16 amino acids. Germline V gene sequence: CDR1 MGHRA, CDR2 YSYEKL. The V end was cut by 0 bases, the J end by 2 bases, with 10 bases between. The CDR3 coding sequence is TGCGCCAGCAGCCAAGAGGCGGAGGCCAACACCGGGGAGCTGTTTTTT. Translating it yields CASSQEAEANTGELFF.

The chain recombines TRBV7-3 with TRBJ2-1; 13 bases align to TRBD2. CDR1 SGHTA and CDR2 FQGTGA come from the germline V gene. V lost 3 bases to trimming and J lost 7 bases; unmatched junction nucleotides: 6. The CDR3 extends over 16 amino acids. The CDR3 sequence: CASSLKTSGGSNEQFF. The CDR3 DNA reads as TGTGCCAGCAGCTTGAAGACTAGCGGGGGGAGTAATGAGCAGTTCTTC.

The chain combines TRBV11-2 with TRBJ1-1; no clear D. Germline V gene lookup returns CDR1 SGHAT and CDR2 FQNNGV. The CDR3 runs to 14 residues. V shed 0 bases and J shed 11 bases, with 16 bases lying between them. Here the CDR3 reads CASSLDTRSTRAFF. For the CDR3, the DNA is TGTGCCAGCAGCTTAGATACGAGGTCGACGCGGGCTTTCTTT.

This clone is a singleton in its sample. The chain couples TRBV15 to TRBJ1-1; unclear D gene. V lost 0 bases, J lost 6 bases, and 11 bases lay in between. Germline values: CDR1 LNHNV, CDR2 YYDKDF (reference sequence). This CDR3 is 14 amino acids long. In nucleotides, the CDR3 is TGTGCCACCAGCAGAGACGAGGGTATCGCTGAAGCTTTCTTT. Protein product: CATSRDEGIAEAFF.

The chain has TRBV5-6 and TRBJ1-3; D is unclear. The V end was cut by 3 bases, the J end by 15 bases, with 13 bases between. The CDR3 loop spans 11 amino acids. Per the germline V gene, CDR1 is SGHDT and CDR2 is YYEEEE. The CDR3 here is CASSSGVNEYF. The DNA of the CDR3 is TGTGCCAGCAGCTCCGGGGTAAACGAATATTTT. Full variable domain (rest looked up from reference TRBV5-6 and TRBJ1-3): DAGVTQSPTHLIKTRGQQVTLRCSPKSGHDTVSWYQQALGQGPQFIFQYYEEEERQRGNFPDRFSGHQFPNYSSELNVNALLLGDSALYLCASSSGVNEYFGEGSWLTVV.

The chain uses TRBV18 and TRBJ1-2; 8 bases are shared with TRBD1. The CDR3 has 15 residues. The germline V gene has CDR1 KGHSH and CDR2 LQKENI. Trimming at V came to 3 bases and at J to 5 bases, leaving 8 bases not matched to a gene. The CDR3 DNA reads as TGTGCCAGCTCACCGACAGGGGAAGGAGCGTATGGCTACACCTTC. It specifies CASSPTGEGAYGYTF. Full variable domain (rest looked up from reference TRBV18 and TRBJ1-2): NAGVMQNPRHLVRRRGQEARLRCSPMKGHSHVYWYRQLPEEGLKFMVYLQKENIIDESGMPKERFSAEFPKEGPSILRIQQVVRGDSAAYFCASSPTGEGAYGYTFGSGTRLTVV.

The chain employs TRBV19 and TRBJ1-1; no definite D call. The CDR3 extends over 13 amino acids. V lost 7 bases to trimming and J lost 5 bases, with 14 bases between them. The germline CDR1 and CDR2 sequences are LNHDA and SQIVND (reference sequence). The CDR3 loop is CASITQPKTEAFF. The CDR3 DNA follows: TGTGCCAGTATCACTCAACCGAAGACTGAAGCTTTCTTT.

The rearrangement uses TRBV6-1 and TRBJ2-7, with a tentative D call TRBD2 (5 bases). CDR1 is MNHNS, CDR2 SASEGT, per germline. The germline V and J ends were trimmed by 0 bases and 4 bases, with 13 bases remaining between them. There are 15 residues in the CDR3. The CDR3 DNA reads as TGTGCCAGCAGTGAAGCAACGGGGTTGGGGTACGAGCAGTACGTC. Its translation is CASSEATGLGYEQYV.

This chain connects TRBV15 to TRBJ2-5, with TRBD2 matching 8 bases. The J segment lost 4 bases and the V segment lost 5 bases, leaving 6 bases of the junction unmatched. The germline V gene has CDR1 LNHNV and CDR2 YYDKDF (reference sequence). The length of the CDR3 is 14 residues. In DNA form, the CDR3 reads TGTGCCACCAGCGGTAGCGGGGCAGGAGAGACCCAGTACTTC. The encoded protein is CATSGSGAGETQYF.

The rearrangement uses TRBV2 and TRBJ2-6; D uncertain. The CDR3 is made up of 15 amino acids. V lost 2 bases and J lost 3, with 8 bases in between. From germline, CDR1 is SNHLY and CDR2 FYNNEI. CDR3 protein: CASSELYSGANVLTF. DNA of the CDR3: TGTGCCAGCAGTGAACTTTATAGTGGGGCCAACGTCCTGACTTTC. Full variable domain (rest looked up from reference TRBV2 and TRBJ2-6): EPEVTQTPSHQVTQMGQEVILRCVPISNHLYFYWYRQILGQKVEFLVSFYNNEISEKSEIFDDQFSVERPDGSNFTLKIRSTKLEDSAMYFCASSELYSGANVLTFGAGSRLTVL.

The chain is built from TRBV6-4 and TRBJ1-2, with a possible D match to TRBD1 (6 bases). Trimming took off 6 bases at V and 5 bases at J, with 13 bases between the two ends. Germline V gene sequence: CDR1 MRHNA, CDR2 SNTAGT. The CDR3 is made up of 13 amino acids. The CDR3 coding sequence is TGTGCCAGCAGCAGGGGCCTGGGGTATGGCTACACCTTC. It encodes CASSRGLGYGYTF.

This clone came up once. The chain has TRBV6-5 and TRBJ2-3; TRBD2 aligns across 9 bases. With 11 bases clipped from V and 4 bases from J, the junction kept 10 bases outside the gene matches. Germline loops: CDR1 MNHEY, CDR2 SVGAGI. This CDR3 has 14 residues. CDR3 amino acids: CAARLAANPDTQYF. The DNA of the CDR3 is TGTGCCGCAAGACTAGCGGCAAACCCAGATACGCAGTATTTT.

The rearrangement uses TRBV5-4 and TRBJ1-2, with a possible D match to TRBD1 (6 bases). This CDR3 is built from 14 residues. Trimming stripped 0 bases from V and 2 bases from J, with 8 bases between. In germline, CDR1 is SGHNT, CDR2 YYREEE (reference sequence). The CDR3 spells CASSLDRANYGYTF. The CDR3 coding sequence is TGTGCCAGCAGCTTGGACAGGGCCAACTATGGCTACACCTTC.

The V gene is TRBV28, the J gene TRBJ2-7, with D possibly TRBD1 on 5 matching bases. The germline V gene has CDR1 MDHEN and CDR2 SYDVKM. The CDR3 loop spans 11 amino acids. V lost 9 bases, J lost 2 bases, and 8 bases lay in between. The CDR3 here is CASSGTYEQYF. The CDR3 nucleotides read TGTGCCAGTTCAGGGACCTACGAGCAGTACTTC.

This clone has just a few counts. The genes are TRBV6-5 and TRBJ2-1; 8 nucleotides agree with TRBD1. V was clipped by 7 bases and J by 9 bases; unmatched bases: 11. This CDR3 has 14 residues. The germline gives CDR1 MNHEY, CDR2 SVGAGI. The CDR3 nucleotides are TGTGCCAGCAATCCCGGGACAGGAGGTCTTGAGCAGTTCTTC. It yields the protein CASNPGTGGLEQFF.